The present TCR beta chain was sequenced within a study of T-cell reconstitution after alpha-beta-depleted transplantation in children. The study, taken as a whole, reports: Newly generated T cells supplied most T-cell counts and diversity one year post-transplant. Several hundred expanded graft clones reportedly gave rise to the alpha-beta T cells present about two months after transplant. Day-60 TCRbeta diversity that was high in some patients was derived from surviving recipient T cells and thymic progenitors.

Unique molecular identifiers were incorporated during preparation of the TCRbeta library. TCRdb re-called the PCR reads with MiXCR, one entry per CDR3 protein. The repertoire holds around 420,000 distinct CDR3 sequences, around 15% seen once, with around 30% in the top ten. This clonotype was counted only a few times. The antigen remains unidentified. The starting material was PBMCs, mostly from graft donor cells, obtained 360 days after TCRalphabeta/CD19-depleted stem cell transplant. This receptor was identified in a boy in the first two years of life who had a stem cell transplant for Wiskott-Aldrich syndrome, so the T cells may come from the graft donor.

The CDR3 reads CASLRGGADTQYF. CDR3 coding DNA: TGTGCCTCACTAAGGGGCGGCGCAGATACGCAGTATTTT. V gene TRBV10-3 combines with J gene TRBJ2-3; perhaps TRBD1 as D (5 bases). The length of the CDR3 is 13 residues. The V and J ends lost 11 bases and 4 bases respectively, with 16 bases between them. Germline CDR1 ENHRY, CDR2 SYGVKD.